The 24 T cell receptor beta chains reported below all come from one sample, sequenced in a study of tissue T cells after allogeneic stem cell transplantation. Time point indicated: mouse harvest day 14 after allogeneic transplant. Each mouse received 10^7 T-cell-depleted marrow cells plus 10^6 splenic CD5+ T cells by tail vein. Here immunoSEQ multiplex PCR was the method, and the copy in TCRdb shows in-frame clones only, minus some. Of some 8,000 clones in the sample, roughly a third were seen once. Sequencing was performed on skin. These receptors were collected from a female BALB/c mouse given C57BL/6 T cells with graft-versus-host disease after an allogeneic hematopoietic cell transplant.

About this clone itself: Mouse gene names and germline throughout. The CDR3 is cut off 1 residue early in the read; its end comes from the germline J gene. The chain employs TRBV3 and TRBJ2-4, with 11 bases that match TRBD2. Looked up from germline, CDR1 is SNHLY and CDR2 is FYNGKV (reference sequence). The CDR3 spans 15 residues. V shed 4 bases and J 2 bases; nucleotides not matched to a gene: 2. The CDR3: CASSSDWGAQNTLYF. The sequenced part of the CDR3 DNA is TGTGCCAGCAGCTCGGACTGGGGGGCTCAAAACACCTTGTAC.

As concerns this clone: The genes and germline here are from mouse. The read terminates 1 residue before the CDR3 end, so the remaining end is supplied by the germline J gene. J is TRBJ2-4 and V is TRBV26, with TRBD1 identical over 7 bases. V lost 2 bases to trimming and J lost 6 bases; unmatched junction nucleotides: 5. The germline V gene has CDR1 KGHPV and CDR2 FQNQEV (reference sequence). This CDR3 comprises 14 residues. The sequenced CDR3 bases are TGTGCCAGCAGTCTGACACAGGGGAGGAACACCTTGTAC. It encodes CASSLTQGRNTLY. The whole CDR3 protein is CASSLTQGRNTLYF.

By proportion, this clone is medium-sized. Germline and genes: mouse. The CDR3 end falls 1 residue outside the read, so it is completed with the germline J gene. The chain uses TRBV26 and TRBJ2-1, with 12 bases matching TRBD1. The CDR3 covers 16 residues. The V segment lost 5 bases and the J segment 3 bases; nucleotides outside the gene matches: 5. Germline CDR1 and CDR2: KGHPV and FQNQEV (reference sequence). The CDR3: CASSIPGQGAYAEQFF. The part of the CDR3 DNA that was read is TGTGCCAGCAGTATTCCGGGACAGGGGGCCTATGCTGAGCAGTTC. Full variable domain (remainder filled in from reference TRBV26 and TRBJ2-1): NSKVIQTPRYLVKGQGQKAKMRCIPEKGHPVVFWYQQNKNNEFKFLINFQNQEVLQQIDMTEKRFSAECPSNSPCSLEIQSSEAGDSALYLCASSIPGQGAYAEQFFGPGTRLTVL.

In its sample, this clone was seen once. Each gene name is a mouse one. The CDR3 extends 1 residue past the end of the read, so its final part is completed from the germline J gene. The rearrangement links TRBV12-2 to TRBJ2-5; D remains unclear. The CDR3 sequence is 15 residues long. CDR1 is SGHLS and CDR2 is HYDKME in the germline V gene. V lost 0 bases to trimming and J lost 0 bases, with 9 bases between them. CDR3 sequence: CASSLADLNQDTQYF. Incomplete CDR3 DNA: TGTGCCAGCTCTCTCGCAGACCTTAACCAAGACACCCAGTAC. Complete variable domain (other parts from reference TRBV12-2 and TRBJ2-5): NSGVVQSPRYIIKGKGERSILKCIPISGHLSVAWYQQTQGQELKFFIQHYDKMERDKGNLPSRFSVQQFDDYHSEMNMSALELEDSAVYFCASSLADLNQDTQYFGPGTRLLVL.

This clone appeared a few times. Mouse names are used for the genes. The CDR3 is CASSPRVNYAEQFF. CDR3 DNA, as far as it was read: TGTGCCAGCAGCCCCCGGGTAAACTATGCTGAGCAGTTC. V gene TRBV26 combines with J gene TRBJ2-1; D is unclear. The sequenced fragment ends 1 residue before the CDR3 boundary, so the rest is inferred from the germline J gene. CDR1 KGHPV and CDR2 FQNQEV come from the germline V gene (reference sequence). This CDR3 spans 14 amino acids. Deletions cut 6 bases from V and 1 base from J, with 10 bases between.

On this clone itself: Genes and germline are mouse. The sequenced CDR3 bases are TGTGCCAGCAGCTTAGCGAGGGCAGGGGGTCAAAACACCTTGTAC. It is translated as CASSLARAGGQNTLY. The complete CDR3 reads CASSLARAGGQNTLYF. The V and J genes are TRBV3 and TRBJ2-4; tentative D call: TRBD1 (6 bases). The read gets to within 1 residue of the CDR3 end, and the germline J gene fills in the rest. The CDR3 runs 16 residues. The germline gives CDR1 SNHLY, CDR2 FYNGKV (reference sequence). Trimming shortened V by 0 bases and J by 1 base, and 11 bases separated the two germline ends.

This clone is labeled as medium-sized. These gene names are mouse names. The read ends 1 residue early relative to the CDR3; the germline J gene fills the gap. V and J are TRBV26 and TRBJ1-1; 7 positions match TRBD1. The ends lost 6 bases at V and 1 base at J; junction bases unmatched: 2. This CDR3 comprises 13 residues. Germline loops: CDR1 KGHPV, CDR2 FQNQEV (reference sequence). CDR3 sequence: CASRRQGNTEVFF. CDR3 DNA, as far as it was read: TGTGCCAGCAGACGACAGGGGAACACAGAAGTCTTC.

By its share, this clone is medium-sized. Gene names are mouse gene names. The observed sequence ends 1 residue before the CDR3 terminus, with the missing tail filled in from the germline J gene. The chain combines TRBV26 with TRBJ2-1; TRBD2 aligns across 10 bases. The CDR3 is 15 residues long. The trim removed 4 bases at V and 6 bases at J, leaving 6 bases unmatched. Germline V gene sequence: CDR1 KGHPV, CDR2 FQNQEV (reference sequence). The CDR3 sequence is CASSPPGGARAEQFF. Partial CDR3 DNA: TGTGCCAGCAGTCCCCCTGGGGGGGCGCGTGCTGAGCAGTTC.

In regard to this clone: The germline and genes are mouse ones. The sequence runs out 1 residue before the end of the CDR3; the remainder is reconstructed from the germline J gene. This chain connects TRBV13-3 to TRBJ2-7, with D perhaps TRBD1 (5 bases). CDR3 length: 13 amino acids. V was cut by 0 bases and J by 5 bases, with 9 bases left in between. Germline V CDR1 and CDR2: NNHDY, SYVADS. Incomplete CDR3 DNA: TGTGCCAGCAGTGATGCCGACAGAAATGAACAGTAC. Protein sequence: CASSDADRNEQY. The CDR3 in its entirety is CASSDADRNEQYF.

As for this clone: These gene names are mouse names. The read stops 1 residue short of the end of the CDR3; the missing end is completed from the germline J gene. This chain links TRBV4 with TRBJ2-4; 10 bases are a match to TRBD2. The CDR3 has 13 residues. V gave up 3 bases and J gave up 7 bases; unmatched junction bases: 1. Germline lookup yields CDR1 LGHDT and CDR2 YNNKQL (reference sequence). Here the CDR3 reads CASSYWGGDTLYF. The part of the CDR3 DNA that was read is TGTGCCAGCAGCTACTGGGGGGGCGACACCTTGTAC. Full variable domain (remainder filled in from reference TRBV4 and TRBJ2-4): ETAVFQTPNYHVTQVGNEVSFNCKQTLGHDTMYWYKQDSKKLLKIMFSYNNKQLIVNETVPRRFSPQSSDKAHLNLRIKSVEPEDSAVYLCASSYWGGDTLYFGAGTRLSVL.

The sample holds a few counts of this clone. Mouse germline and gene names are used. Coverage ceases 1 residue before the CDR3 finishes, and the germline J gene fills in the end. The V call is TRBV24, the J call TRBJ2-1, with D possibly TRBD1 on 6 matching bases. The CDR3 consists of 14 residues. The V gene lost 6 bases and the J gene lost 1 base, with 10 bases spanning the gap. Germline CDR1 KGHTA, CDR2 FRNEEI. The CDR3 bases that were read are TGTGCCAGCAGGATCCAGGGGAACTATGCTGAGCAGTTC. Translating it yields CASRIQGNYAEQF. The full CDR3 sequence reads CASRIQGNYAEQFF.

This clone was recorded a few times. Gene and germline names: mouse. The CDR3 end lies 1 residue beyond the end of the read and is filled in from the germline J gene. The V and J genes are TRBV29 and TRBJ2-4, with D tentatively TRBD2 (6 bases). Per germline, CDR1 MSHET and CDR2 SYDVDS. The CDR3 is made up of 11 amino acids. CDR3 residues: CANWVQNTLYF. CDR3 DNA, as far as it was read: TGTGCCAACTGGGTTCAAAACACCTTGTAC.

Details on this clone: The gene names here belong to mouse. Coverage ceases 1 residue before the CDR3 finishes, and the germline J gene fills in the end. V and J are TRBV3 and TRBJ2-4, with D perhaps matching TRBD1 (5 bases). This CDR3 is 12 amino acids long. Germline V gene data show CDR1 as SNHLY and CDR2 as FYNGKV (reference sequence). The V and J ends lost 4 bases and 7 bases respectively, with 9 bases between them. This CDR3 is CASSSRGDTLYF. CDR3 bases read: TGTGCCAGCAGCTCCCGAGGGGACACCTTGTAC.

About this clone itself: Gene names follow the mouse nomenclature. With the read ending 1 residue before the CDR3 end, the germline J gene is used to fill in that end. V usage is TRBV26 and J usage is TRBJ1-1, with D uncertain. The CDR3 is 13 amino acids. Trimming took 2 bases from V and 1 from J, leaving 5 bases between them. Germline values: CDR1 KGHPV, CDR2 FQNQEV (reference sequence). This chain's CDR3 is CASSLRENTEVFF. The covered CDR3 bases are TGTGCCAGCAGTCTGAGGGAAAACACAGAAGTCTTC.

By proportion, this clone is medium-sized (0.01 to 0.1%). Each gene name is a mouse one. The DNA read from the CDR3 is TGCACCTGCAGTGCCCGGGACTGGGGGGGGTATGAACAGTAC. Protein: CTCSARDWGGYEQY. The whole CDR3 sequence is CTCSARDWGGYEQYF. The rearrangement links TRBV1 to TRBJ2-7, with TRBD2 matching 13 bases. The read terminates 1 residue before the CDR3 end, so the remaining end is supplied by the germline J gene. Germline CDR1 and CDR2: NSQYPW and LRSPGD (reference sequence). J was trimmed by 4 bases and V by 3 bases; bases with no gene match: 3. CDR3 size: 15 residues. Looking up the rest from reference TRBV1 and TRBJ2-7 gives the full variable domain: VTLLEQNPRWRLVPRGQAVNLRCILKNSQYPWMSWYQQDLQKQLQWLFTLRSPGDKEVKSLPGADYLATRVTDTELRLQVANMSQGRTLYCTCSARDWGGYEQYFGPGTRLTVL.

In regard to this clone: Here the gene names and germline are mouse. Read sequence stops 1 residue before the CDR3 end, and the germline J gene provides the missing end. The chain is built from TRBV5 and TRBJ2-7; D not certain. Germline loops: CDR1 LGHNA, CDR2 YNLKQL (reference sequence). V lost 1 base to trimming and J lost 4 bases, with 5 bases between them. The CDR3 has 12 amino acids. The CDR3 region is CASSQGTYEQYF. The sequenced CDR3 bases are TGTGCCAGCAGCCAAGGCACATATGAACAGTAC.

To note about this clone: Gene names are mouse gene names. The read terminates 1 residue ahead of where the CDR3 ends, so the germline J gene completes it. This chain joins TRBV13-1 and TRBJ2-4, with TRBD2 matching 8 bases. Germline CDR1 NSHNY, CDR2 SYGAGN. The trim removed 3 bases at V and 5 bases at J, leaving 2 bases unmatched. The CDR3 is made up of 13 amino acids. This CDR3 reads CASSVTGVNTLYF. CDR3 DNA, as far as it was read: TGTGCCAGCAGTGTGACTGGGGTAAACACCTTGTAC.

Judged by abundance, this clone is medium-sized. Mouse germline and gene names are used. From the germline J gene comes the end of the CDR3, since the read stops 1 residue before it. V usage is TRBV26 and J usage is TRBJ1-6; unclear D gene. TRBJ1-6 is an open reading frame whose function is uncertain. The CDR3 extends over 13 amino acids. Trimming left V 6 bases short and J 4 bases short, with 7 bases between. Per germline, CDR1 KGHPV and CDR2 FQNQEV (reference sequence). This CDR3 is CASSQEYNSPLYF. The DNA read from the CDR3 is TGTGCCAGCAGCCAGGAGTATAATTCGCCCCTCTAC.

About this clone itself: Gene and germline names: mouse. The DNA ends 1 residue before the CDR3 does, and the rest of the CDR3 is filled in from the germline J gene. The V gene is TRBV26, the J gene TRBJ2-4, with 7 bases that match TRBD1. The CDR3 is 13 residues long. CDR1 KGHPV and CDR2 FQNQEV come from the germline V gene (reference sequence). V was clipped by 2 bases and J by 5 bases; unmatched bases: 1. The CDR3 sequence: CASSLRQGNTLYF. CDR3 DNA (partial): TGTGCCAGCAGTCTGAGACAGGGAAACACCTTGTAC.

Turning to this clone: A clone one base away is much larger, so this may be a read error. The gene symbols are mouse symbols. The read ends 1 residue shy of where the CDR3 ends; the end is completed using the germline J gene. The chain uses TRBV26 and TRBJ1-4; 9 bases align to TRBD1. Germline lookup yields CDR1 KGHPV and CDR2 FQNQEV (reference sequence). J was trimmed by 5 bases and V by 3 bases; bases with no gene match: 1. The CDR3 covers 14 residues. The CDR3 region is CASSLGTGNERLFF. The covered CDR3 bases are TGTGCCAGCAGTCTCGGGACAGGGAACGAAAGATTATTT.

A word on this clone: Genes and germline come from the mouse. This chain's CDR3 is CASSGGYTEVFF. The sequenced CDR3 bases are TGTGCCAGCAGTGGGGGATACACAGAAGTCTTC. This chain links TRBV26 with TRBJ1-1, with D maybe TRBD1 (5 bases). The read terminates 1 residue before the CDR3 end, so the remaining end is supplied by the germline J gene. Per germline, CDR1 KGHPV and CDR2 FQNQEV (reference sequence). Deletions cut 5 bases from V and 3 bases from J, with 7 bases between. The CDR3 is 12 amino acids.

In this sample, this clone turned up a few times. Mouse gene names apply. The read gets to within 1 residue of the CDR3 end, and the germline J gene fills in the rest. This sequence joins TRBV3 and TRBJ1-1; 7 positions match TRBD1. The CDR3 spans 13 residues. Germline V CDR1 and CDR2: SNHLY, FYNGKV (reference sequence). J was trimmed by 3 bases and V by 2 bases; bases with no gene match: 0. The sequenced CDR3 bases are TGTGCCAGCAGCTTAACAGGGGACACAGAAGTCTTC. The encoded protein is CASSLTGDTEVF. The CDR3 in its entirety is CASSLTGDTEVFF.

This clone was seen more than once but under ten times. Gene names follow the mouse nomenclature. The read stops 1 residue short of the end of the CDR3; the missing end is completed from the germline J gene. The chain is built from TRBV26 and TRBJ1-4, with 9 positions matching TRBD1. Looked up from germline, CDR1 is KGHPV and CDR2 is FQNQEV (reference sequence). V shed 4 bases, J shed 4 bases, and the junction held 4 bases outside the gene matches. The length of the CDR3 is 15 residues. Incomplete CDR3 DNA: TGTGCCAGCAGTCACAGGGGGCGCGGCAACGAAAGATTATTT. It specifies CASSHRGRGNERLF. The whole CDR3 region reads CASSHRGRGNERLFF.

This clone was counted a few times. Gene names refer to mouse genes. The CDR3 end falls 1 residue outside the read, so it is completed with the germline J gene. This chain connects TRBV26 to TRBJ2-1; D is uncertain. This CDR3 has 13 residues. Trimming stripped 6 bases from V and 3 bases from J, with 9 bases between. CDR1 is KGHPV, CDR2 FQNQEV, per germline (reference sequence). The CDR3 protein is CASSPPGYAEQFF. The sequenced part of the CDR3 DNA is TGTGCCAGCAGCCCCCCAGGCTATGCTGAGCAGTTC.